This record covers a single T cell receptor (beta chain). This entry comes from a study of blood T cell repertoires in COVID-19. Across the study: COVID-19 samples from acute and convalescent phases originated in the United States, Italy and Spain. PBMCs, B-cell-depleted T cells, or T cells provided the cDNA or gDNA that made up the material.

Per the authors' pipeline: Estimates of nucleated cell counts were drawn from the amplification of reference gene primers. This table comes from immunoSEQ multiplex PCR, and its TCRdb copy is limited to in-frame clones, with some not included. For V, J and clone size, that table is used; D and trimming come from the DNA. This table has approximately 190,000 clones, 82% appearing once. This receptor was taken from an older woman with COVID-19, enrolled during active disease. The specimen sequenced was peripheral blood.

Here the CDR3 DNA reads TGCGCCAGCAGCCTGGGACAGGAGAGCTCCTACGAGCAGTACTTC. As protein: CASSLGQESSYEQYF. The rearrangement links TRBV4-3 to TRBJ2-7, with TRBD1 matching 8 bases. The J segment lost 0 bases and the V segment lost 4 bases, leaving 5 bases of the junction unmatched. The CDR3 extends over 15 amino acids. CDR1 and CDR2 (germline): LGHNA, YSLEER.